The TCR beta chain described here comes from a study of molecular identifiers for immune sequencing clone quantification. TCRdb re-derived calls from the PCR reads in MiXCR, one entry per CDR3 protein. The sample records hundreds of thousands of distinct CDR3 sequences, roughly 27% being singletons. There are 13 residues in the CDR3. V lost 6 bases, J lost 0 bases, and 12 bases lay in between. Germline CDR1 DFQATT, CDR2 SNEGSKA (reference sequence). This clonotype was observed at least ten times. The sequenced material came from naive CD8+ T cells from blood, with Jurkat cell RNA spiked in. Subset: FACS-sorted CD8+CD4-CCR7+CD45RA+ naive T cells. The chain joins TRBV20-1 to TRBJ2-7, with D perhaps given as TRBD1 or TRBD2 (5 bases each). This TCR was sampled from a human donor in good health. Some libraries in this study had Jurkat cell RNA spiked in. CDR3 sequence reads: CSANYGASYEQYF. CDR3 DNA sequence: TGCAGTGCCAACTACGGGGCCTCCTACGAGCAGTACTTC.